Presented here are 31 T cell receptor beta chains from one specimen sequenced in a study of blood T cell repertoires in COVID-19. TCRdb keeps only in-frame clones here, not all; method: immunoSEQ multiplex PCR. Of about 440,000 clones in the sample, about nine tenths were seen once. The sequenced sample was PBMCs or T cells enriched from blood (not recorded which). Every receptor here comes from a man in his late teens or twenties who had recovered from COVID-19.

The rearrangement joins TRBV5-1 to TRBJ1-4; no reliable D call. Trimming took 5 bases from V and 6 from J, leaving 17 bases between them. CDR1 is SGHRS and CDR2 is YFSETQ in the germline V gene. The CDR3 length is 15 residues. DNA for the CDR3: TGCGCCAGCAGACCAACTAACGACTGGTATGAAAAACTGTTTTTT. The encoded protein is CASRPTNDWYEKLFF.

The rearrangement joins TRBV19 to TRBJ1-5; tentatively, D is TRBD1 (6 bases). V lost 10 bases and J 7 bases, leaving 17 bases between the germline ends. CDR3 length equals 13 residues. Germline CDR1 LNHDA, CDR2 SQIVND (reference sequence). For the CDR3, the DNA is TGTGCCACAGCGAGGGGGTGGCGACAGCCCCAGCATTTT. It specifies CATARGWRQPQHF.

The table lists this clone with many counts. The J gene is TRBJ2-1, the V gene TRBV5-1, with 7 nucleotides matching TRBD1. Germline V lookup: CDR1 SGHRS, CDR2 YFSETQ. J was trimmed by 4 bases and V by 4 bases; bases with no gene match: 11. CDR3 length equals 16 residues. The CDR3 reads CASSDWWDSSYNEQFF. CDR3 bases: TGCGCCAGCAGCGATTGGTGGGACAGCAGTTACAATGAGCAGTTCTTC.

This clone appeared once. The CDR3 spells CASSLPKFRTGFRNYGYTF. CDR3 in DNA: TGTGCCAGCAGCTTACCGAAGTTCCGGACAGGATTTAGAAACTATGGCTACACCTTC. The chain links TRBV11-2 to TRBJ1-2, with TRBD1 matching over 7 bases. The CDR3 is 19 residues long. The V and J ends lost 2 bases and 2 bases, in that order; junction bases with no gene match: 17. Germline values: CDR1 SGHAT, CDR2 FQNNGV.

In its sample, this clone was seen once. The V and J genes are TRBV19 and TRBJ2-1; no firm D call. The CDR3 loop spans 16 amino acids. Germline CDR1 reads LNHDA; CDR2 reads SQIVND (reference sequence). Trimming took 6 bases from V and 0 from J, leaving 15 bases between them. The CDR3 here is CASRDRGRSSYNEQFF. CDR3 DNA: TGTGCCAGTAGGGATCGCGGAAGGAGCTCCTACAATGAGCAGTTCTTC.

The J gene is TRBJ2-7, the V gene TRBV5-1; tentatively, D is TRBD2 (6 bases). Trimming left V 5 bases short and J 3 bases short, with 18 bases between. Germline V gives CDR1 SGHRS, CDR2 YFSETQ. The length of the CDR3 is 15 residues. CDR3 region: CASRGPNSGRYEQYF. CDR3 sequence (DNA): TGCGCCAGCAGAGGCCCGAATAGCGGCCGCTACGAGCAGTACTTC. The variable domain in full, completed from reference TRBV5-1 and TRBJ2-7, reads KAGVTQTPRYLIKTRGQQVTLSCSPISGHRSVSWYQQTPGQGLQFLFEYFSETQRNKGNFPGRFSGRQFSNSRSEMNVSTLELGDSALYLCASRGPNSGRYEQYFGPGTRLTVT.

The chain carries TRBV2 and TRBJ1-1; weak D call: TRBD1 (5 bases). CDR3 size: 16 residues. Germline V lookup: CDR1 SNHLY, CDR2 FYNNEI. V was cut by 1 base and J by 4 bases, with 16 bases left in between. The CDR3 spells CASSEGRGRLSTEAFF. Here the CDR3 DNA reads TGTGCCAGCAGTGAAGGGCGGGGCCGGTTGAGCACTGAAGCTTTCTTT.

The rearrangement joins TRBV5-5 to TRBJ1-6; no clear D. The V gene lost 3 bases and the J gene lost 1 base, with 11 bases spanning the gap. In germline, CDR1 is SGHKS, CDR2 YYEKEE (reference sequence). This CDR3 comprises 16 residues. CDR3: CASSSPGGSYNSPLHF. Here the CDR3 DNA reads TGTGCCAGCAGCTCTCCAGGCGGGTCCTATAATTCACCCCTCCACTTT.

J is TRBJ1-5 and V is TRBV6-5, with TRBD1 identical over 11 bases. CDR3 length equals 15 residues. CDR1 is MNHEY and CDR2 is SVGAGI in the germline V gene. The J segment lost 4 bases and the V segment lost 10 bases, leaving 9 bases of the junction unmatched. Here the CDR3 reads CATSDRGPWNQPQHF. The DNA for the CDR3 is TGTGCCACGTCGGACAGGGGGCCTTGGAATCAGCCCCAGCATTTT.

As concerns this clone: Other DNA sequences of this sample code for an identical CDR3. The gene calls are TRBV5-1 and TRBJ2-1; tentatively, D is TRBD1 (6 bases). Germline V gene sequence: CDR1 SGHRS, CDR2 YFSETQ. The V end was cut by 5 bases, the J end by 7 bases, with 7 bases between. The CDR3 extends over 11 amino acids. CDR3 loop: CASSRGNEQFF. CDR3 bases: TGCGCCAGCAGTAGGGGGAATGAGCAGTTCTTC.

This rearrangement joins TRBV9 to TRBJ1-5; 7 bases agree with TRBD1. This CDR3 has 14 amino acids. Germline CDR1 SGDLS, CDR2 YYNGEE. V gave up 3 bases and J gave up 7 bases; unmatched junction bases: 7. This CDR3 is CASSGQGGWQPQHF. The CDR3 DNA is TGTGCCAGCAGCGGGCAAGGGGGCTGGCAGCCCCAGCATTTT.

J is TRBJ1-2 and V is TRBV3-1 (or the pseudogene TRBV3-2), with TRBD1 matching over 7 bases. Trimming took 1 base from V and 5 from J; bases not matched to a gene: 4. The CDR3 runs 14 residues. The germline CDR1 and CDR2 sequences are LGHDT and YNNKEL (reference sequence). The CDR3 nucleotides are TGTGCCAGCAGCCAAGGGGGGACAGCATATGGCTACACCTTC. This encodes CASSQGGTAYGYTF.

The DNA for the CDR3 is TGTGCCAGCAGGGCCGGGACACATAATGAAAAACTGTTTTTT. This encodes CASRAGTHNEKLFF. This rearrangement joins TRBV2 to TRBJ1-4, with D tentatively TRBD1 (6 bases). This CDR3 is built from 14 residues. From germline, CDR1 is SNHLY and CDR2 FYNNEI. Trimming took off 6 bases at V and 4 bases at J, with 12 bases between the two ends.

The chain combines TRBV7-9 with TRBJ2-1; 10 bases map to TRBD2. This CDR3 has 18 amino acids. Trimming cost V 5 bases and J 1 base; bases outside gene matches: 11. Per germline, CDR1 SEHNR and CDR2 FQNEAQ (reference sequence). CDR3 nucleotides: TGTGCCAGCAGCGAATTAGGGGCTAGCGGGAGATCCTACAATGAGCAGTTCTTC. It translates to CASSELGASGRSYNEQFF.

V is TRBV24-1 and J is TRBJ2-1, with D uncertain. The CDR3 extends over 17 amino acids. Trimming took off 4 bases at V and 3 bases at J, with 18 bases between the two ends. CDR1 and CDR2 (germline): KGHDR, SFDVKD. The CDR3 sequence is CATSDPVVGSGYNEQFF. The CDR3 DNA reads as TGTGCCACCAGTGACCCTGTCGTTGGGTCGGGCTACAATGAGCAGTTCTTC.

The chain joins TRBV18 to TRBJ1-1, with D uncertain. In germline, CDR1 is KGHSH, CDR2 LQKENI. The CDR3 has 11 residues. Trimming took 2 bases from V and 7 from J, leaving 5 bases between them. The CDR3 DNA reads as TGTGCCAGCTCACCAGTCAATGAAGCTTTCTTT. Translating gives CASSPVNEAFF.

The chain uses TRBV27 and TRBJ1-5; TRBD1 aligns across 7 bases. V shed 3 bases and J 3 bases; nucleotides not matched to a gene: 8. This CDR3 region has 16 residues. The germline gives CDR1 MNHEY, CDR2 SMNVEV (reference sequence). The CDR3 is CASSLEGAFSNQPQHF. CDR3 DNA sequence: TGTGCCAGCAGTTTGGAGGGGGCGTTTTCCAATCAGCCCCAGCATTTT.

V gene TRBV6-1 combines with J gene TRBJ2-4; 9 bases are a match to TRBD2. The V gene's germline CDR1 is MNHNS and CDR2 SASEGT. The V gene end was trimmed by 2 bases and the J gene end by 0 bases; junction bases not matched to a gene: 2. This CDR3 has 16 residues. The CDR3 region is CASSELAGLAKNIQYF. The CDR3 nucleotides read TGTGCCAGCAGTGAACTAGCGGGGCTAGCCAAAAACATTCAGTACTTC.

The chain has TRBV24-1 and TRBJ2-5; 9 bases are shared with TRBD2. Germline V CDR1 and CDR2: KGHDR, SFDVKD. This CDR3 contains 14 residues. V lost 8 bases, J lost 5 bases, and 8 bases stayed unmatched. The CDR3 loop is CATMTSGPQETQYF. DNA for the CDR3: TGTGCCACCATGACTAGCGGACCCCAGGAGACCCAGTACTTC.

The V call is TRBV6-6, the J call TRBJ1-5; possible D gene TRBD1, 6 bases. Looked up from germline, CDR1 is MNHNY and CDR2 is SVGAGI (reference sequence). V was pared by 0 bases and J by 1 base, with 7 bases between. This CDR3 is 15 amino acids long. The CDR3 region is CASSYSQGSNQPQHF. CDR3 DNA: TGTGCCAGCAGTTACTCGCAGGGGAGCAATCAGCCCCAGCATTTT.

This clone showed up just a few times. The chain is built from TRBV6-5 and TRBJ2-3; maybe TRBD2 (6 bases). Looked up from germline, CDR1 is MNHEY and CDR2 is SVGAGI. This CDR3 has 15 amino acids. V lost 7 bases and J 5 bases, leaving 19 bases between the germline ends. The CDR3 nucleotides are TGTGCCAGCACGGGGGTAGGGCAGGGAGGAGATACGCAGTATTTT. Protein sequence: CASTGVGQGGDTQYF.

The chain combines TRBV9 with TRBJ1-6; D unclear. Germline V gives CDR1 SGDLS, CDR2 YYNGEE. V was trimmed by 4 bases and J by 0 bases, leaving 11 bases between them. The length of the CDR3 is 16 residues. CDR3 loop: CASSTQGSSYNSPLHF. For the CDR3, the DNA is TGTGCCAGCAGCACCCAAGGGAGCTCCTATAATTCACCCCTCCACTTT.

V and J are TRBV7-9 and TRBJ1-5; TRBD1 matches at 9 bases. The CDR3 is 13 amino acids. Germline V CDR1 and CDR2: SEHNR, FQNEAQ (reference sequence). V lost 5 bases, J lost 7 bases, and 3 bases stayed unmatched. The DNA of the CDR3 is TGTGCCAGCAGCCGGACAGGGGAACAGCCCCAGCATTTT. This gives the protein CASSRTGEQPQHF.

This chain uses TRBV12-3 or TRBV12-4 with TRBJ2-1; no reliable D call. The CDR3 length is 13 residues. The ends were cut back, 2 bases at V and 4 bases at J, with 6 bases in the middle. DNA for the CDR3: TGTGCCAGCAGTTTACAGGATTACAATGAGCAGTTCTTC. Translating gives CASSLQDYNEQFF.

This clone was counted between two and nine times. The chain employs TRBV19 and TRBJ1-3; D is unclear. In germline, CDR1 is LNHDA, CDR2 SQIVND (reference sequence). This CDR3 region has 13 residues. V lost 3 bases and J lost 0, with 3 bases in between. CDR3 DNA: TGTGCCAGTAGTATCGGCTCTGGAAACACCATATATTTT. Protein sequence: CASSIGSGNTIYF.

V and J are TRBV6-5 and TRBJ2-7; 9 bases line up with TRBD2. The junction had 5 bases not matched to a gene; V was cut back by 8 bases and J by 0 bases. Germline V gene data show CDR1 as MNHEY and CDR2 as SVGAGI. The CDR3 length is 14 residues. In DNA, the CDR3 is TGTGCCAGCTCTATTAGCGGGAGCTCCTACGAGCAGTACTTC. Translating it yields CASSISGSSYEQYF.

The table lists this clone with a count of one. This CDR3 reads CASSQAAGDADEQYF. For the CDR3, the DNA is TGTGCCAGCAGCCAAGCAGCGGGAGACGCTGACGAGCAGTACTTC. V usage is TRBV4-2 and J usage is TRBJ2-7, with 8 positions matching TRBD2. This CDR3 region has 15 residues. V dropped 1 base and J dropped 5; count of bases not matched to a gene: 7. Looked up from germline, CDR1 is LGHNA and CDR2 is YNFKEQ.

The gene calls are TRBV21-1 and TRBJ2-3; the D call TRBD1 from the table was never checked on the DNA. TRBV21-1 is reported as a pseudogene. The CDR3 totals 14 residues. Here the CDR3 DNA reads TGTGCCAGCACCTCGGACAGGGCCACAGATACGCAGTATTTT. Its translation is CASTSDRATDTQYF.

The J gene is TRBJ1-2, the V gene TRBV5-1; 7 positions agree with TRBD1. The V and J ends lost 6 bases and 4 bases, in that order; junction bases with no gene match: 9. The CDR3 is 14 residues long. CDR1 and CDR2 (germline): SGHRS, YFSETQ. The CDR3 DNA reads as TGCGCCAGCACCCGACAGGGAGATTCCTATGGCTACACCTTC. Its protein product is CASTRQGDSYGYTF.

This chain connects TRBV5-1 to TRBJ2-6; TRBD2 agrees at 15 bases. The CDR3 is 19 residues long. After removal of 3 bases from V and 0 bases from J, the junction contained 4 bases not matched to a gene. Per germline, CDR1 SGHRS and CDR2 YFSETQ. CDR3 region: CASSSRTSGRASGANVLTF. DNA for the CDR3: TGCGCCAGCAGCTCCCGGACTAGCGGGAGGGCCTCTGGGGCCAACGTCCTGACTTTC.

This chain links TRBV12-3 or TRBV12-4 with TRBJ1-1, with D possibly being TRBD1 (6 bases). Trimming removed 6 bases at V and 7 bases at J, with 12 bases between. The CDR3 length is 12 residues. Here the CDR3 DNA reads TGTGCCAGCAGCTCAGGACAGCGTGAAGCTTTCTTT. Encoded protein: CASSSGQREAFF.